This T cell receptor (beta chain) stems from a study of T cell responses to AZD1222 COVID-19 vaccine. General observations from the study: The donors showed a predominance of white British ancestry and of females, with possible underestimation of clonal diversity.

CDR1 PRHDT and CDR2 FYEKMQ come from the germline V gene (reference sequence). The CDR3 spans 18 residues. V shed 1 base and J 1 base; nucleotides not matched to a gene: 9. Comments on this clone: Its target is unknown.

Assay used: immunoSEQ multiplex PCR; TCRdb lists only in-frame clones, some missing. Seen here are 95,000 or so clones, approximately 88% observed once, and the top ten hold roughly 4%. This sample comprised peripheral blood, obtained on day 0 of AZD1222 vaccination. This TCR was recovered from an adult in good health. The chain couples TRBV13 to TRBJ1-4; 7 nucleotides match TRBD1. CDR3 region: CASSLEGQGGGTNEKLFF. CDR3 coding DNA: TGTGCCAGCAGCTTAGAGGGTCAAGGGGGCGGAACTAATGAAAAACTGTTTTTT.